Presented here are 21 T cell receptor beta chains from one specimen sequenced in a study of blood T cell repertoires in COVID-19. Only in-frame clones appear in the TCRdb table, and some are missing; sequencing was by immunoSEQ multiplex PCR. This sample has a few hundred thousand clones; about 90% occur once, and the top ten carry roughly 0.94%. Sample: PBMCs or T cells enriched from blood (not recorded which). The source of these receptors is a woman in her thirties who had recovered from COVID-19.

The chain combines TRBV5-1 with TRBJ2-1; perhaps TRBD1 as D (6 bases). Deletions cut 4 bases from V and 2 bases from J, with 13 bases between. Germline V CDR1 and CDR2: SGHRS, YFSETQ. The CDR3 runs 15 residues. For the CDR3, the DNA is TGCGCCAGCAGCCCTTCCAGGGGAACCTACAATGAGCAGTTCTTC. Its protein product is CASSPSRGTYNEQFF.

The J gene is TRBJ1-3, the V gene TRBV6-5, with 7 bases matching TRBD1. Germline trimming cut 6 bases from V and 4 bases from J; bases unmatched to any gene: 9. The CDR3 runs to 15 residues. Per germline, CDR1 MNHEY and CDR2 SVGAGI. As DNA, the CDR3 is TGTGCCAGCAGAATAACAGGGGTGAGAGGAAACACCATATATTTT. Its protein product is CASRITGVRGNTIYF.

The rearrangement joins TRBV6-1 to TRBJ2-7, with 10 bases identical to TRBD1. V dropped 0 bases and J dropped 3; count of bases not matched to a gene: 2. The CDR3 totals 15 residues. Germline CDR1 is MNHNS and CDR2 is SASEGT. The CDR3 DNA is TGTGCCAGCAGTGAAGCCCGGACAGGGGGCTACGAGCAGTACTTC. It is translated as CASSEARTGGYEQYF.

The chain joins TRBV28 to TRBJ2-5; 8 bases map to TRBD1. Germline-derived CDR1 and CDR2 are MDHEN and SYDVKM. The CDR3 is 14 residues long. With V trimmed by 5 bases and J by 5 bases, 7 bases remained unmatched. DNA of the CDR3: TGTGCCAGCAGTGATGCAGGGGGCGTCGAGACCCAGTACTTC. This sequence encodes CASSDAGGVETQYF.

The V call is TRBV12-3 or TRBV12-4, the J call TRBJ2-1; possibly TRBD1 for D (6 bases). The CDR3 is 13 amino acids. The V and J ends lost 6 bases and 12 bases respectively, with 18 bases between them. The CDR3 DNA sequence: TGTGCCAGCAGCCCAGGGGCAACAGTGGGGCAGTTCTTC. Protein: CASSPGATVGQFF.

The V call is TRBV6-5, the J call TRBJ2-3, with D unclear. Trimming stripped 0 bases from V and 2 bases from J, with 12 bases between. CDR3 length: 16 residues. Per the germline V gene, CDR1 is MNHEY and CDR2 is SVGAGI. Here the CDR3 DNA reads TGTGCCAGCAGTTACTCGTTTAGTCGGGTCACAGATACGCAGTATTTT. It specifies CASSYSFSRVTDTQYF.

Concerning this clone: Other DNA sequences from this sample encode an identical CDR3 as well. The rearrangement links TRBV12-3 or TRBV12-4 to TRBJ1-2; the match to TRBD1 covers 9 bases. The CDR3 covers 13 residues. V was clipped by 4 bases and J by 5 bases; unmatched bases: 2. The CDR3 here is CASSSTGGYGYTF. As DNA, the CDR3 is TGTGCCAGCAGTTCGACAGGGGGATATGGCTACACCTTC.

This chain joins TRBV28 and TRBJ2-7, with a weak D call TRBD2 (6 bases). Trimming cost V 5 bases and J 2 bases, with 22 bases left between them. The CDR3 covers 17 residues. Per the germline V gene, CDR1 is MDHEN and CDR2 is SYDVKM. The DNA for the CDR3 is TGTGCCAGCAGTCCTAACCATTGGGGGGAGGCTACCTACGAGCAGTACTTC. Translating gives CASSPNHWGEATYEQYF.

The chain links TRBV11-2 to TRBJ2-7, with a tentative D call TRBD2 (6 bases). CDR3 length: 15 amino acids. Trimming shortened V by 5 bases and J by 5 bases, and 19 bases separated the two germline ends. Germline CDR1 SGHAT, CDR2 FQNNGV. The CDR3 reads CASSGVYGGRNEQYF. CDR3 DNA: TGTGCCAGCAGCGGAGTTTACGGGGGTCGGAACGAGCAGTACTTC.

The chain joins TRBV27 to TRBJ2-7, with TRBD2 matching over 16 bases. V lost 4 bases and J lost 2; bases outside the gene matches: 8. The CDR3 is 18 residues long. In germline, CDR1 is MNHEY, CDR2 SMNVEV (reference sequence). The CDR3 DNA is TGTGCCAGCAGTTCATCCGGGACTAGCGGGGGGGCGCCCTACGAGCAGTACTTC. It specifies CASSSSGTSGGAPYEQYF.

The chain links TRBV13 to TRBJ2-4, with D unclear. CDR3 size: 16 residues. Trimming left V 0 bases short and J 0 bases short, with 9 bases between. Germline V gives CDR1 PRHDT, CDR2 FYEKMQ (reference sequence). CDR3 DNA: TGTGCCAGCAGCTTAGGGCAAGAGGTAGCCAAAAACATTCAGTACTTC. Protein sequence: CASSLGQEVAKNIQYF. The whole variable domain, filled in from reference TRBV13 and TRBJ2-4, reads AAGVIQSPRHLIKEKRETATLKCYPIPRHDTVYWYQQGPGQDPQFLISFYEKMQSDKGSIPDRFSAQQFSDYHSELNMSSLELGDSALYFCASSLGQEVAKNIQYFGAGTRLSVL.

The chain uses TRBV10-1 and TRBJ1-1; a weak D match, TRBD1 (5 bases). V was cut by 3 bases and J by 0 bases, with 14 bases left in between. Per germline, CDR1 WNHNN and CDR2 SYGVQD (reference sequence). The CDR3 loop spans 16 amino acids. The CDR3 region is CASSEGSRGMNTEAFF. CDR3 nucleotide sequence: TGCGCCAGCAGTGAAGGGTCTCGGGGGATGAACACTGAAGCTTTCTTT.

The chain combines TRBV28 with TRBJ1-6; TRBD1 aligns across 9 bases. Germline CDR1 and CDR2: MDHEN and SYDVKM. This CDR3 is 15 amino acids long. The V gene end was trimmed by 2 bases and the J gene end by 10 bases; junction bases not matched to a gene: 6. DNA of the CDR3: TGTGCCAGCAGTTTAACACGGACAGGGGAATCACCCCTCCACTTT. Its translation: CASSLTRTGESPLHF.

The chain employs TRBV4-1 and TRBJ2-7; 7 nucleotides line up with TRBD2. The V gene's germline CDR1 is MGHRA and CDR2 YSYEKL. V lost 0 bases to trimming and J lost 1 base; unmatched junction nucleotides: 9. The CDR3 runs 17 residues. Here the CDR3 reads CASSQDPNSGRSYEQYF. The CDR3 region has the DNA TGCGCCAGCAGCCAAGATCCGAATAGCGGGCGTTCCTACGAGCAGTACTTC.

The chain employs TRBV27 and TRBJ1-4; TRBD1 aligns across 8 bases. The J segment lost 5 bases and the V segment lost 4 bases, leaving 6 bases of the junction unmatched. The CDR3 totals 15 residues. The germline CDR1 and CDR2 sequences are MNHEY and SMNVEV (reference sequence). CDR3 sequence reads: CASSSEGQDNEKLFF. The CDR3 nucleotides are TGTGCCAGCAGTTCAGAGGGACAGGACAATGAAAAACTGTTTTTT. Filled out from reference TRBV27 and TRBJ1-4, the complete variable domain reads EAQVTQNPRYLITVTGKKLTVTCSQNMNHEYMSWYRQDPGLGLRQIYYSMNVEVTDKGDVPEGYKVSRKEKRNFPLILESPSPNQTSLYFCASSSEGQDNEKLFFGSGTQLSVL.

The gene calls are TRBV28 and TRBJ1-6; no clear D. CDR1 MDHEN and CDR2 SYDVKM come from the germline V gene. The ends were cut back, 5 bases at V and 0 bases at J, with 11 bases in the middle. The CDR3 contains 16 residues. CDR3 sequence reads: CASSLPSSSYNSPLHF. In DNA, the CDR3 is TGTGCCAGCAGTCTACCTTCGAGCTCCTATAATTCACCCCTCCACTTT.

The chain combines TRBV9 with TRBJ1-3; D is perhaps TRBD1 (5 bases). CDR3 size: 17 residues. Germline V gene data show CDR1 as SGDLS and CDR2 as YYNGEE. Trimming cost V 3 bases and J 2 bases, with 18 bases left between them. The DNA of the CDR3 is TGTGCCAGCAGCGCTGGCTTCCAGGGAACGCCTGGAAACACCATATATTTT. Translating gives CASSAGFQGTPGNTIYF.

This chain uses TRBV19 with TRBJ1-6; no reliable D call. Germline V gene data show CDR1 as LNHDA and CDR2 as SQIVND (reference sequence). Trimming shortened V by 7 bases and J by 3 bases, and 13 bases separated the two germline ends. The CDR3 sequence is 15 residues long. The CDR3 region is CASKDPGFYNSPLHF. The CDR3 bases are TGTGCCAGTAAAGATCCGGGGTTCTATAATTCACCCCTCCACTTT.

This chain links TRBV24-1 with TRBJ2-1; 9 bases agree with TRBD1. The V gene's germline CDR1 is KGHDR and CDR2 SFDVKD. This CDR3 spans 17 amino acids. The ends lost 3 bases at V and 0 bases at J; junction bases unmatched: 5. CDR3 DNA: TGTGCCACCAGTGATGCCCGGACAGGGGCCTCCTACAATGAGCAGTTCTTC. Encoded protein: CATSDARTGASYNEQFF.

This chain joins TRBV6-5 and TRBJ2-5, with TRBD2 identical over 9 bases. Germline V lookup: CDR1 MNHEY, CDR2 SVGAGI. V lost 7 bases, J lost 1 base, and 4 bases stayed unmatched. The CDR3 spans 14 residues. CDR3 sequence (DNA): TGTGCCAGCAAGGCGGGGGGGCCCCAAGAGACCCAGTACTTC. Protein product: CASKAGGPQETQYF.

J is TRBJ1-2 and V is TRBV4-3; 8 bases line up with TRBD1. Trimming cost V 3 bases and J 1 base; bases outside gene matches: 7. The CDR3 contains 16 residues. Germline loops: CDR1 LGHNA, CDR2 YSLEER. CDR3 sequence: CASSQNGQGYNYGYTF. Here the CDR3 DNA reads TGCGCCAGCAGCCAGAACGGACAGGGCTATAACTATGGCTACACCTTC.